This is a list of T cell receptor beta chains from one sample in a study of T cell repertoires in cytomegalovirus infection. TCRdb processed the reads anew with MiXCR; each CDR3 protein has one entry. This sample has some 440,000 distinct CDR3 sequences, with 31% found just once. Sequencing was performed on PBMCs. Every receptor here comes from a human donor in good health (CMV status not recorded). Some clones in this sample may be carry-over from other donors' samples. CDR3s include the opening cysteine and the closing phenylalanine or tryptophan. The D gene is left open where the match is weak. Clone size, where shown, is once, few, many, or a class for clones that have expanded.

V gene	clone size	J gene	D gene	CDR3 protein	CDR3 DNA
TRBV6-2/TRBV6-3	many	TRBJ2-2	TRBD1	CASGRTGDTGELFF	TGTGCCAGCGGACGGACAGGGGACACCGGGGAGCTGTTTTTT
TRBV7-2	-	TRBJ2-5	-	CASSLDEGRETQYF	TGTGCCAGCAGCTTAGACGAGGGAAGAGAGACCCAGTACTTC
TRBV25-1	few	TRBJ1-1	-	CASRGLGRNTEAFF	TGTGCCAGCAGAGGACTCGGAAGGAACACTGAAGCTTTCTTT
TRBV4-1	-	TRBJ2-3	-	CASSLDSWEATDTQYF	TGCGCCAGCAGCCTCGACTCGTGGGAGGCCACAGATACGCAGTATTTT
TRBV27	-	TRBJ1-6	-	CASTPSYSYNSPLHF	TGTGCCAGCACCCCATCATATTCCTATAATTCACCCCTCCACTTT
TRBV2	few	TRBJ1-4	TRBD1	CASTLTGAANEKLFF	TGTGCCAGCACCTTGACAGGGGCGGCTAATGAAAAACTGTTTTTT
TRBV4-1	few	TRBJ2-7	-	CASSQDVTNYEQYF	TGCGCCAGCAGCCAAGACGTGACCAACTACGAGCAGTACTTC
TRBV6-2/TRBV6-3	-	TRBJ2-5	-	CASSYPGTGKETQYF	TGTGCCAGCAGTTACCCCGGGACTGGCAAAGAGACCCAGTACTTC
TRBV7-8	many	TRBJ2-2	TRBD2	CASSRGLAGGLATGELFF	TGTGCCAGCAGCCGGGGACTAGCGGGGGGACTTGCCACCGGGGAGCTGTTTTTT
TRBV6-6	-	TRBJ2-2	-	CAGGAANTGELFF	TGTGCCGGGGGAGCGGCGAACACCGGGGAGCTGTTTTTT
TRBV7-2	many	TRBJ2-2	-	CASSTPPGHRTGELFF	TGTGCCAGCAGCACTCCTCCGGGACATCGCACCGGGGAGCTGTTTTTT
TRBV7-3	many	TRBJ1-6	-	CASSLGGRANSPLHF	TGTGCCAGCAGCTTAGGAGGCAGGGCGAATTCACCCCTCCACTTT
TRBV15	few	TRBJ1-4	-	CATSRDMADNEKLFF	TGTGCCACCAGCAGAGATATGGCGGATAATGAAAAACTGTTTTTT
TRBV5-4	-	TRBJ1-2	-	CASSLGTGIDYGYTF	TGTGCCAGCAGCTTGGGCACAGGGATAGACTATGGCTACACCTTC
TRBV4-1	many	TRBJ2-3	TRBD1	CASSQGQGSDTQYF	TGCGCCAGCAGCCAGGGACAGGGATCAGATACGCAGTATTTT
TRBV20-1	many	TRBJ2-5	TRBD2	CSARPRRGGGETQYF	TGCAGTGCTAGGCCCAGGCGGGGGGGAGGCGAGACCCAGTACTTC
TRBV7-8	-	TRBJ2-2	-	CASSFEGGPGELFF	TGTGCCAGCAGCTTCGAGGGTGGGCCCGGGGAGCTGTTTTTT
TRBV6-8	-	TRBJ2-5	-	CASTREGGHQETQYF	TGTGCCAGCACCAGGGAGGGGGGGCACCAAGAGACCCAGTACTTC
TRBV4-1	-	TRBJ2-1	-	CASSPGRGADEQFF	TGCGCCAGCAGCCCGGGCCGGGGGGCGGATGAGCAGTTCTTC
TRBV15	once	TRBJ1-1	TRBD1	CATWDRGFNTEAFF	TGTGCCACGTGGGACAGGGGCTTTAACACTGAAGCTTTCTTT
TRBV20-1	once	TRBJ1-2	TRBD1	CSSPRTGRTYGYTF	TGCAGTTCGCCGCGGACAGGACGGACTTATGGCTACACCTTC
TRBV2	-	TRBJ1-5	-	CASSEVIRGNQPQHF	TGTGCCAGCAGTGAAGTTATACGGGGGAATCAGCCCCAGCATTTT
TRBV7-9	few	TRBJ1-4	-	CASSEPRGMRANEKLFF	TGTGCCAGCAGCGAACCCAGGGGAATGAGGGCTAATGAAAAACTGTTTTTT
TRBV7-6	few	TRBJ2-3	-	CASSLVLTDTQYF	TGTGCCAGCAGCTTAGTCCTCACAGATACGCAGTATTTT
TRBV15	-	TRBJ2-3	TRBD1	CATSRDRGQGIDTQYF	TGTGCCACCAGCAGAGATCGGGGACAGGGAATAGATACGCAGTATTTT
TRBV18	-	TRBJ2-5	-	CASSAQLGQVQETQYF	TGTGCCAGCTCAGCCCAATTAGGGCAGGTCCAAGAGACCCAGTACTTC
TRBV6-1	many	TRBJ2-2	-	CASSEVRGSGTGELFF	TGTGCCAGCAGTGAAGTAAGGGGATCCGGCACCGGGGAGCTGTTTTTT
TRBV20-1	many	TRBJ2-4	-	CSAPPQELAKNIQYF	TGCAGTGCGCCACCCCAAGAGTTGGCCAAAAACATTCAGTACTTC
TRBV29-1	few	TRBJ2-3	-	CSPVAGITDTQYF	TGCAGCCCTGTGGCGGGGATCACAGATACGCAGTATTTT
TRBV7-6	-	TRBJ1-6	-	CASSLMGFPRAFGDSPLHF	TGTGCCAGCAGCTTGATGGGTTTCCCCAGGGCGTTTGGCGATTCACCCCTCCACTTT
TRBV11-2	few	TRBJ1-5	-	CASSPSISGQPQHF	TGTGCCAGCAGCCCCAGTATTTCGGGCCAGCCCCAGCATTTT
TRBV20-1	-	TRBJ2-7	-	CSAATDYEQYF	TGCAGTGCAGCCACTGACTACGAGCAGTACTTC
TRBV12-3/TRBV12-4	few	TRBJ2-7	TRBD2	CASSFAGGQGEQYF	TGTGCCAGCAGTTTTGCGGGGGGGCAGGGCGAGCAGTACTTC
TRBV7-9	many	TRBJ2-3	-	CASSAGRGADTQYF	TGTGCCAGCAGCGCAGGGCGTGGGGCAGATACGCAGTATTTT
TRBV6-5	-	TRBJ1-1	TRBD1	CASSSDRGLNTEAFF	TGTGCCAGCAGTTCTGACAGGGGGCTGAACACTGAAGCTTTCTTT
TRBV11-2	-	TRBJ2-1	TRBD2	CASSFGRTSGGTSYNEQFF	TGTGCCAGCAGCTTTGGGAGGACTAGCGGGGGGACGTCCTACAATGAGCAGTTCTTC
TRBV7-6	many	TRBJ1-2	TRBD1	CASSSAGTGGSYTF	TGTGCCAGCAGCTCAGCCGGGACAGGGGGCAGCTACACCTTC
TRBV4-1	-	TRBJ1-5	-	CASSARLDSNQPQHF	TGCGCCAGCAGCGCCCGACTGGATAGCAATCAGCCCCAGCATTTT
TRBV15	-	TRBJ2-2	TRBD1	CATSKQGDAGELFF	TGTGCCACCAGCAAACAGGGGGACGCCGGGGAGCTGTTTTTT